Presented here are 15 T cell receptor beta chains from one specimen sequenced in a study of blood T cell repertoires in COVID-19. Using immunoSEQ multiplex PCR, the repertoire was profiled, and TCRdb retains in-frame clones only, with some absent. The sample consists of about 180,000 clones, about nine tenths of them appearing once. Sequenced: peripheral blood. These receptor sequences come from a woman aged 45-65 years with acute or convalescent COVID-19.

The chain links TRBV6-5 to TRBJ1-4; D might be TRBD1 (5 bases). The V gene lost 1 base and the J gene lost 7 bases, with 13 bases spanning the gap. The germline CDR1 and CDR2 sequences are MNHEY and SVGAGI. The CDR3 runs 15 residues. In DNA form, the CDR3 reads TGTGCCAGCAGTTACTATGGGGCGCGACCTGAAAAACTGTTTTTT. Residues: CASSYYGARPEKLFF.

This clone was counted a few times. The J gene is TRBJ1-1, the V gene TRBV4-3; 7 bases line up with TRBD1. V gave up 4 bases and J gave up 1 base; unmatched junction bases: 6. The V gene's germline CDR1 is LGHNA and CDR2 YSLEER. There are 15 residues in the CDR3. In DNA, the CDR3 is TGCGCCAGCAGCCTACAGGGGTTGGGGAACACTGAAGCTTTCTTT. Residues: CASSLQGLGNTEAFF.

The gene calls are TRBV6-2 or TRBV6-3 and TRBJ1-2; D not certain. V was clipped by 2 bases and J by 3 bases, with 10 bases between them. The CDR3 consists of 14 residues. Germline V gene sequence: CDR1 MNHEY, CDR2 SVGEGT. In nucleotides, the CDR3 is TGTGCCAGCAGTTACGACTCGATTTACTATGGCTACACCTTC. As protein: CASSYDSIYYGYTF.

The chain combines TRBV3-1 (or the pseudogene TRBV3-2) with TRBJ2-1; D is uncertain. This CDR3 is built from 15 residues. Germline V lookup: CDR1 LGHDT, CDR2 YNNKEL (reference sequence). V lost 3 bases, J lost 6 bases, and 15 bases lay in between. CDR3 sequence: CASSQISSLGNEQFF. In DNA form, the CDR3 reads TGTGCCAGCAGCCAGATCTCTAGTTTGGGCAATGAGCAGTTCTTC.

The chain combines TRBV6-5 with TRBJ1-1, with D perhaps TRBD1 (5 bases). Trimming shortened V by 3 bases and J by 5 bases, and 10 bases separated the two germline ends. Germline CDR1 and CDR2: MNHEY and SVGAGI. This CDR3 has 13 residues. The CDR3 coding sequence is TGTGCCAGCAGTTATGGGGGGGAAACTGAAGCTTTCTTT. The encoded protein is CASSYGGETEAFF.

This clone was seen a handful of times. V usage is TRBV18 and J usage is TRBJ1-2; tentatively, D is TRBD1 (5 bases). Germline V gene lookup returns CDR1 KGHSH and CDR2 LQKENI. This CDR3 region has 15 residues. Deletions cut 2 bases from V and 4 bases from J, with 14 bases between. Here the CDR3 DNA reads TGTGCCAGCTCACCAAAGGCGGGGGAGTTCTATGGCTACACCTTC. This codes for CASSPKAGEFYGYTF.

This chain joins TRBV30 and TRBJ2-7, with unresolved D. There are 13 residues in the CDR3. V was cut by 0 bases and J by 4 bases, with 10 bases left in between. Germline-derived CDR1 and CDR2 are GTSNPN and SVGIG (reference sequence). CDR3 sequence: CAWSVPEAYEQYF. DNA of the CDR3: TGTGCCTGGAGTGTACCAGAGGCATACGAGCAGTACTTC.

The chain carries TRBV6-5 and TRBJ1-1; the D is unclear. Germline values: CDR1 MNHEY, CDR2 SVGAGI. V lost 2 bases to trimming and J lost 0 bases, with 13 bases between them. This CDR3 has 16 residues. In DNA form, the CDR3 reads TGTGCCAGCAGTTACGGGCCCGCTGTCATGAACACTGAAGCTTTCTTT. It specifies CASSYGPAVMNTEAFF.

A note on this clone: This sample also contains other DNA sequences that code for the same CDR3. CDR3 loop: CASSLGVNTEAFF. CDR3 in DNA: TGCGCCAGCAGCTTGGGAGTGAACACTGAAGCTTTCTTT. The chain employs TRBV5-1 and TRBJ1-1; D uncertain. Germline V gene data show CDR1 as SGHRS and CDR2 as YFSETQ. The CDR3 contains 13 residues. V gave up 0 bases and J gave up 0 bases, with 3 bases separating them.

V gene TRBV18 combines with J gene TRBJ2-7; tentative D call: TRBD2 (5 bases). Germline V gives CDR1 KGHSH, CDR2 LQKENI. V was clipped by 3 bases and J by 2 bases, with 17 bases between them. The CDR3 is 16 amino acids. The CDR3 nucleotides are TGTGCCAGCTCACCGGAGGTGCGGCGGGCCACCTACGAGCAGTACTTC. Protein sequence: CASSPEVRRATYEQYF.

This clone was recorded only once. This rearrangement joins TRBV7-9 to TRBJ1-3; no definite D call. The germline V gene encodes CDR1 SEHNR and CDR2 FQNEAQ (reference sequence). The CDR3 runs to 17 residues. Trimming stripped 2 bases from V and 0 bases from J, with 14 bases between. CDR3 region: CASSLLYETRSGNTIYF. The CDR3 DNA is TGTGCCAGCAGCTTACTATATGAGACTCGCTCTGGAAACACCATATATTTT.

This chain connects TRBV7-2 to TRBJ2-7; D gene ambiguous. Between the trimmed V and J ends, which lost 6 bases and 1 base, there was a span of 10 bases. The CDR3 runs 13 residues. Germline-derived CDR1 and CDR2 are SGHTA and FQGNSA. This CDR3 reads CASRLSSSYEQYF. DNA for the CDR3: TGTGCCAGCAGGCTAAGTAGTTCCTACGAGCAGTACTTC.

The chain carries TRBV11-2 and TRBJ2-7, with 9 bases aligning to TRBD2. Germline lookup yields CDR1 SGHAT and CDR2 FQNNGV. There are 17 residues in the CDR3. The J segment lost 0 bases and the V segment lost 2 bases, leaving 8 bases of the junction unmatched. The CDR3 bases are TGTGCCAGCAGCTTAACTAGCGGGCCTTTGAGCTCCTACGAGCAGTACTTC. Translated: CASSLTSGPLSSYEQYF.

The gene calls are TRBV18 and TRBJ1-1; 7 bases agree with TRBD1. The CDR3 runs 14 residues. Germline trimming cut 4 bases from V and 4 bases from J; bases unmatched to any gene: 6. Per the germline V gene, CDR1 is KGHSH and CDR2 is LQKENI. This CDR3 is CASSLSTGATEAFF. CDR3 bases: TGTGCCAGCTCACTCTCTACAGGGGCCACTGAAGCTTTCTTT.

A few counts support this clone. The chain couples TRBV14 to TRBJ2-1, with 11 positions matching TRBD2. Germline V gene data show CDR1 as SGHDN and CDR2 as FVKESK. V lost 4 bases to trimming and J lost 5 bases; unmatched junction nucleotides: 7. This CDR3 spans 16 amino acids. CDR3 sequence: CASSLRSGRGNNEQFF. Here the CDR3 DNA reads TGTGCCAGCAGCCTCCGTAGCGGGAGGGGAAACAATGAGCAGTTCTTC. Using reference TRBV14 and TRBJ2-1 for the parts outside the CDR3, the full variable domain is EAGVTQFPSHSVIEKGQTVTLRCDPISGHDNLYWYRRVMGKEIKFLLHFVKESKQDESGMPNNRFLAERTGGTYSTLKVQPAELEDSGVYFCASSLRSGRGNNEQFFGPGTRLTVL.